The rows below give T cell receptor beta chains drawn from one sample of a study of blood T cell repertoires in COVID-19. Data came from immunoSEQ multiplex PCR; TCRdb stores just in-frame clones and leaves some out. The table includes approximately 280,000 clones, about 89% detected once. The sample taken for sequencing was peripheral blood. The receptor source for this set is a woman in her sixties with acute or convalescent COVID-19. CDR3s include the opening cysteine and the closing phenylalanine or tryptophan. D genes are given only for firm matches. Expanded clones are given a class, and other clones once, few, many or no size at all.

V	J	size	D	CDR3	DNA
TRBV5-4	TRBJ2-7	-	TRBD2	CASSWTSGGKDEQYF	TGTGCCAGCAGCTGGACTAGCGGGGGTAAGGACGAGCAGTACTTC
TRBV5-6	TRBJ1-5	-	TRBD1	CASSRGQVNGNQPQHF	TGTGCCAGCAGCCGCGGACAGGTCAATGGCAATCAGCCCCAGCATTTT
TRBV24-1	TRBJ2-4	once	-	CATSDSGLAKNIQYF	TGTGCCACCAGTGATTCAGGATTGGCCAAAAACATTCAGTACTTC
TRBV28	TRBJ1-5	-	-	CASSFMQGTQPQHF	TGTGCCAGCAGCTTCATGCAGGGTACTCAGCCCCAGCATTTT
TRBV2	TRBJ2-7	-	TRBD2	CATRGAWSGSTEQYF	TGTGCCACAAGGGGGGCGTGGAGCGGGAGTACCGAGCAGTACTTC
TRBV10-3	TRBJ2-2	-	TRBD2	CAINGRDGENTGELFF	TGTGCCATCAATGGGAGGGACGGCGAAAACACCGGGGAGCTGTTTTTT
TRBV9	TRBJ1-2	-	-	CASSVDGDYGYTF	TGTGCCAGCAGCGTAGACGGAGACTATGGCTACACCTTC
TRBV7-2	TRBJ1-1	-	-	CASSNRQVNTEAFF	TGTGCCAGCAGCAATCGACAGGTGAACACTGAAGCTTTCTTT
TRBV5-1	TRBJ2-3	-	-	CASSLLRGSTDTQYF	TGCGCCAGCAGTCTCCTGCGGGGTAGCACAGATACGCAGTATTTT
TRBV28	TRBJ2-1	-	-	CASSIPVRLGNYNEQFF	TGTGCCAGCAGCATTCCGGTAAGGCTAGGCAACTACAATGAGCAGTTCTTC
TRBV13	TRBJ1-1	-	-	CASSLESEGNTEAFF	TGTGCCAGCAGCTTAGAGTCTGAGGGGAACACTGAAGCTTTCTTT
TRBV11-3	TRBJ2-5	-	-	CASSQSWSSAQETQYF	TGTGCCAGCAGTCAATCGTGGTCTAGCGCCCAAGAGACCCAGTACTTC
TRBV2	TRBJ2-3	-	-	CASVRTIRTDTQYF	TGTGCCAGCGTCAGGACTATCCGCACAGATACGCAGTATTTT
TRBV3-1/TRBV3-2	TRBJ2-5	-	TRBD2	CASSQLAGETQYF	TGTGCCAGCAGCCAACTAGCGGGGGAGACCCAGTACTTC
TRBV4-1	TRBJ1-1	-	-	CASSQVTYWANTEAFF	TGCGCCAGCAGCCAGGTCACATATTGGGCGAACACTGAAGCTTTCTTT
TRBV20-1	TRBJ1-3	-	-	CSASGQNTIYF	TGCAGTGCTAGTGGCCAGAACACCATATATTTT
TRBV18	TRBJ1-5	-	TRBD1	CASSPPSTGTNQPQHF	TGTGCCAGCTCACCACCTTCGACAGGGACCAATCAGCCCCAGCATTTT
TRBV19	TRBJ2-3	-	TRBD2	CASSLAGVTDTQYF	TGTGCCAGTTCCCTAGCGGGGGTTACAGATACGCAGTATTTT
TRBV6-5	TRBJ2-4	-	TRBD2	CASGTGGKNIQYF	TGTGCCAGCGGGACGGGAGGAAAAAACATTCAGTACTTC
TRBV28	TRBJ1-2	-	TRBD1	CASSLLLWTGGNYGYTF	TGTGCCAGCAGTTTGCTTCTCTGGACAGGGGGCAACTATGGCTACACCTTC
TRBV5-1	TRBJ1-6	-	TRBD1	CASSLGQTGNSPLHF	TGCGCCAGCAGCTTGGGGCAGACAGGGAATTCACCCCTCCACTTT
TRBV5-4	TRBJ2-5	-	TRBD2	CASSSLAGALETQYF	TGTGCCAGCAGCTCCCTAGCGGGGGCCCTAGAGACCCAGTACTTC
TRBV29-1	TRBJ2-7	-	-	CSVEDPLDFREQYF	TGCAGCGTTGAAGATCCGTTGGACTTCCGCGAGCAGTACTTC
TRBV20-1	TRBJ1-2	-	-	CSASQGYGYTF	TGCAGTGCTAGTCAGGGGTATGGCTACACCTTC
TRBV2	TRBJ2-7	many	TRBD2	CASSEERTSRYEQYF	TGTGCCAGCAGTGAAGAGCGGACTAGTAGGTACGAGCAGTACTTC
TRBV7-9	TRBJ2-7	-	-	CASSVDSSYEQYF	TGTGCCAGCAGCGTGGACAGCTCCTACGAGCAGTACTTC
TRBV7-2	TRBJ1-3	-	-	CASSEQGSRNTIYF	TGTGCCAGCAGCGAACAGGGAAGTAGAAACACCATATATTTT
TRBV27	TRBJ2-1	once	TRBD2	CASRSGGPYNEQFF	TGTGCCAGCCGGAGCGGGGGGCCATACAATGAGCAGTTCTTC
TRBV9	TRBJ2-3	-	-	CASSTIGDTQYF	TGTGCCAGCAGCACAATCGGGGATACGCAGTATTTT
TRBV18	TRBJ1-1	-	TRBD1	CASSPTVQTGSNAEAFF	TGTGCCAGCTCACCTACAGTCCAGACAGGGAGTAACGCTGAAGCTTTCTTT
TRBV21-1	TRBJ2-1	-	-	CASSKPSLNEQFF	TGTGCCAGCAGCAAACCTAGCCTCAATGAGCAGTTCTTC
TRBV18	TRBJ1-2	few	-	CASSSNSNYGYTF	TGTGCCAGCTCATCAAACAGTAACTATGGCTACACCTTC
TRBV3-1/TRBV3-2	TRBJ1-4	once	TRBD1	CASSQPGQGNEKLFF	TGTGCCAGCAGCCAACCGGGACAGGGGAATGAAAAACTGTTTTTT
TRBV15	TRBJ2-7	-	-	CATSRGGGRGHEQYF	TGTGCCACCAGCAGAGGTGGGGGGAGAGGGCACGAGCAGTACTTC
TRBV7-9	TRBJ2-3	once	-	CASSRRHRASTDTQYF	TGTGCCAGCAGCAGGCGACACCGCGCAAGCACAGATACGCAGTATTTT
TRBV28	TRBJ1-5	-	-	CASSVLSGLSNQPQHF	TGTGCCAGCAGTGTATTATCGGGGTTGAGCAATCAGCCCCAGCATTTT
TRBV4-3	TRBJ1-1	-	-	CASSLNAGGDTEAFF	TGCGCCAGCAGCCTAAACGCCGGAGGGGACACTGAAGCTTTCTTT
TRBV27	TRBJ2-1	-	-	CATRISSYNEQFF	TGTGCCACTCGTATTAGCTCCTACAATGAGCAGTTCTTC
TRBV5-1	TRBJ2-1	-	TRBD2	CASSLAPAGAGNEQFF	TGCGCCAGCAGCTTGGCCCCAGCGGGAGCGGGTAATGAGCAGTTCTTC
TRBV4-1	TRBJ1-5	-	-	CASSQDPGNSNQPQHF	TGCGCCAGCAGCCAAGATCCAGGCAATAGCAATCAGCCCCAGCATTTT
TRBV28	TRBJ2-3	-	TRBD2	CASSSFSGKGTDTQYF	TGTGCCAGCAGTTCCTTTAGCGGGAAGGGCACAGATACGCAGTATTTT
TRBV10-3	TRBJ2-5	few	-	CAISERAQGEAETQYF	TGTGCCATCAGTGAGAGGGCCCAGGGGGAGGCGGAGACCCAGTACTTC
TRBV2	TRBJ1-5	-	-	CASSADTGQPQHF	TGTGCCAGCAGTGCGGATACGGGGCAGCCCCAGCATTTT
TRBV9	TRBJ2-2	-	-	CASSGPPGYTGELFF	TGTGCCAGCAGCGGGCCCCCAGGGTACACCGGGGAGCTGTTTTTT
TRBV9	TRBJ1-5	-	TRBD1	CASSEGQGAYQPQHF	TGTGCCAGCAGCGAGGGACAGGGGGCCTATCAGCCCCAGCATTTT
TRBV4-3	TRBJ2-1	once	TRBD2	CASSPLAGGLGNEQFF	TGCGCCAGCAGCCCCCTGGCGGGAGGGTTAGGTAATGAGCAGTTCTTC
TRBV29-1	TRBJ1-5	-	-	CSVRGSTDGNQPQHF	TGCAGCGTCCGAGGCAGCACGGATGGCAATCAGCCCCAGCATTTT
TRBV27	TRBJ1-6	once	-	CASTGAFDSPLHF	TGTGCCAGTACTGGAGCGTTCGATTCACCCCTCCACTTT
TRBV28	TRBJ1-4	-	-	CASSPALGTNEKLFF	TGTGCCAGCAGTCCCGCCTTGGGCACTAATGAAAAACTGTTTTTT